The clone carrying this TCR beta chain showed up just once. This specimen comes from a study of T cell changes during pregnancy in multiple sclerosis. The CDR3 contains 13 residues. Trimming stripped 6 bases from V and 7 bases from J, with 16 bases between. Germline V gene lookup returns CDR1 MNHEY and CDR2 SMNVEV (reference sequence). Sequencing used immunoSEQ multiplex PCR; TCRdb keeps in-frame clones, though not all of them. The top ten clones hold around 0.47% of a sample with tens of thousands of clones, 92% of them seen once. The sample was CD4+ T cells from peripheral blood mononuclear cells, taken after pregnancy. V and J are TRBV27 and TRBJ2-7; D might be TRBD2 (6 bases). The clonotype originates from a female donor with multiple sclerosis, enrolled in a pregnancy study. The CDR3 DNA sequence: TGTGCCAGCAGGAGGGACTCATGGCGGGAGCAGTACTTC. Translating gives CASRRDSWREQYF.